The TCR beta chain under discussion was sequenced for a study of T cells in Graves' hyperthyroidism and ophthalmopathy. Overall study: Peripheral blood sampling occurred at initial diagnosis, before any treatment.

This clonotype appeared a few times. RNA transcripts yielded amplified TCR beta CDR3 regions. Primed by the HTBI set, a first-round RT-PCR was run on the TCR CDR3. TCRdb independently ran MiXCR on the multiplex PCR reads; one entry per CDR3 protein. This sample has 300,000 to 450,000 distinct CDR3 sequences, with about 14% found just once. Patients with ophthalmopathy all had a Clinical Activity Score of at least 3, a NOSPECS grade of at least 4 and duration under 3 months. The germline V and J ends were trimmed by 2 bases and 4 bases, with 2 bases remaining between them. There are 11 residues in the CDR3. Germline CDR1 is MNHNY and CDR2 is SVGAGI (reference sequence).

This receptor was identified in a woman in her 30s with Graves' ophthalmopathy. This chain links TRBV6-6 with TRBJ1-1, with D uncertain. What was sequenced was blood. The CDR3 bases are TGTGCCAGCAGTTACGTCACTGAAGCTTTCTTT. Protein: CASSYVTEAFF.